The T cell receptor beta chain under discussion was sequenced for a study of blood T cell repertoires in COVID-19 (dated by TCRdb to 2018 to 2020). Background on the whole study: Samples from collaborators originated in the United States, Italy and Spain and spanned both the acute and convalescent phases of COVID-19. Samples were obtained from the ongoing ImmuneRACE study (first 160 participants) and from 1,254 subjects provided by 6 global collaborators. The prospective study material was composed of cDNA or gDNA derived from T cells, B-cell-depleted T cells, or PBMCs. Nearly every sample came with metadata listing a de-identified subject ID, COVID-19 status, age in years and sex. Deeply sampled blood TCRbeta repertoires from subjects exposed to, actively infected with, or recovered from COVID-19 were included in the dataset. Where available, HLA class I and class II types were obtained from metadata supplied by the sample provider rather than from assay-based typing. The repertoires were made available in a free public database intended to serve as a resource for research on the immune response to SARS-CoV-2.

In the prospective study, participants were about 18 to 90 years old, resided in under 30 geographic areas of the United States, and were enrolled through a virtual design. In the prospective study, participants were assigned to cohorts based on the clinical history participants reported in a screening survey and a study questionnaire. In the prospective study, whole blood, serum and a nasopharyngeal or oropharyngeal swab were collected from each participant by mobile phlebotomists. Prospective study participants could optionally give additional blood draws and questionnaires over a roughly two-month period. Before DNA extraction, prospective study blood samples were shipped either frozen or at room temperature. TCRbeta CDR3 regions were amplified from genomic DNA using the immunoSEQ Assay, a bias-controlled multiplex PCR. On the authors' methods: The number of nucleated cells in each sample was estimated by amplification of reference gene primers within the assay. To quantify the absolute abundance of each unique TCRbeta CDR3 rearrangement, sequence reads were collapsed and filtered. For each sample, productive Simpson clonality was calculated as the square root of Simpson's diversity index over productive rearrangements. TCRdb took over this immuneACCESS table, retaining in-frame rearrangements with V and J assigned. Such tables are incomplete; in checked studies, under half of the missing clones stem from an unresolved V gene, and the remainder is unexplained. V, J and clone size derive from that table, while D and trimming were established from the DNA sequence. Present in this sample are approximately 200,000 clones, roughly 90% of which were seen just once. Jointly, the top ten make up about 9.3% of the sample.

Overall study results and their limits: How much clinical and demographic metadata was included differed by source and by participant, and the metadata was provided uncurated.

With regard to this clone: Its antigen remains unidentified. Per-nucleotide qualities are absent, and no much larger clonotype sits a single base away.

From its cysteine to its phenylalanine, the CDR3 spans 16 amino acids. Solely the CDR3 DNA is kept, with 48 bases framed from the first base. Sequences MDHEN (CDR1) and SYDVKM (CDR2) are obtained from the germline V gene. The junction carries 16 bases between V and J, which are trimmed by 2 bases and 5 bases respectively. Material: PBMCs or T cells enriched from blood (not recorded which). The sequence joins TRBV28 to TRBJ2-1, with a weak D call of TRBD1 (6 bases match). This clonotype was sampled from a man younger than 30 with acute COVID-19. The CDR3 here reads CASSLGVGGVNNEQFF. The DNA sequence is TGTGCCAGCAGTTTAGGGGTAGGGGGTGTCAACAATGAGCAGTTCTTC.